The sequence of this T cell receptor (beta chain) was determined in a study of OX40 agonist ivuxolimab in advanced cancers. Background on the study: Dosing consisted of intravenous ivuxolimab at 0.01 to 10 mg/kg every 2 weeks. Aged about 20 to 80 with a mean of about 63 years, they were approximately 80% male. Study results and limitations: In CD8+ T cells, expanded clones were on average more numerous than in CD4+.

The table lists this clone with a few counts. As yet, its antigen is unknown. Per germline, CDR1 SGHVS and CDR2 FQNEAQ. V was pared by 7 bases and J by 4 bases, with 20 bases between. The CDR3 has 16 amino acids. The assay was immunoSEQ multiplex PCR, and TCRdb's table has in-frame clones only and misses some. Found here are over 80,000 clones, just over 90% of them singletons; the top ten hold around 0.43%. This material consisted of CD4+ or CD8+ T cells sorted from blood, taken in a trial of the OX40 agonist ivuxolimab. This sequence was found in an adult with an advanced solid tumor such as melanoma, head and neck, liver or kidney cancer. The chain uses TRBV7-8 and TRBJ1-3; D may be TRBD1 (6 bases). This CDR3 reads CASTLLGRGLGNTIYF. Here the CDR3 DNA reads TGTGCCAGCACCCTATTAGGGCGGGGGCTGGGAAACACCATATATTTT.